The rows below give T cell receptor beta chains drawn from one sample of a study of T cells in Graves' hyperthyroidism and ophthalmopathy. TCRdb used MiXCR to reprocess the multiplex PCR reads, holding one entry per CDR3 protein. Here the sample spans under 400,000 distinct CDR3 sequences, around 25% being singletons. The sequenced sample was blood. The source of these receptors is a man aged 50 to 59 with Graves' hyperthyroidism. Each CDR3 is given with its conserved first and last residue. The D gene is left open where the match is weak. Clone size is given for some rows only: seen once, a few or many times, or a class if the clone is expanded.

.,10,.,TRBJ1-2,TRBV30,CAWHRDGYTF,TGTGCCTGGCACAGGGACGGCTACACCTTC
.,15,.,TRBJ1-4,TRBV3-1,CASSHNIGTNEKLFF,TGTGCCAGCAGCCACAACATTGGGACTAATGAAAAACTGTTTTTT
TRBD2,15,.,TRBJ2-2,TRBV5-1,CASSLREQNTGELFF,TGCGCCAGCAGCCTGCGGGAGCAGAACACCGGGGAGCTGTTTTTT
TRBD2,15,many,TRBJ2-7,TRBV7-3,CASSLYPSGVYEQYF,TGTGCCAGCAGCTTATATCCTAGCGGGGTGTACGAGCAGTACTTC
.,13,few,TRBJ1-1,TRBV20-1,CSAQRAPGTEAFF,TGCAGTGCTCAGAGGGCCCCGGGCACTGAAGCTTTCTTT
.,14,few,TRBJ2-5,TRBV2,CASSEEALEETQYF,TGTGCCAGCAGTGAAGAGGCATTAGAAGAGACCCAGTACTTC
TRBD2,19,.,TRBJ2-1,TRBV7-6,CASRAPPRLAGEEGDEQFF,TGTGCCAGCAGGGCACCCCCGAGACTAGCGGGAGAAGAAGGGGATGAGCAGTTCTTC
.,13,few,TRBJ2-7,TRBV6-2/TRBV6-3,CASSTTGSYEQYF,TGTGCCAGCAGTACGACAGGTTCCTACGAGCAGTACTTC
.,14,many,TRBJ1-1,TRBV12-3/TRBV12-4,CASSFRWGNTEAFF,TGTGCCAGCAGTTTCCGGTGGGGTAACACTGAAGCTTTCTTT
TRBD1,14,.,TRBJ2-7,TRBV28,CASLVSGQGHEQYF,TGTGCCAGCTTAGTGTCGGGACAGGGACACGAGCAGTACTTC
TRBD2,15,many,TRBJ2-3,TRBV3-1,CASSQGAGGTDTQYF,TGTGCCAGCAGCCAAGGAGCGGGGGGCACAGATACGCAGTATTTT
TRBD2,17,many,TRBJ2-7,TRBV7-9,CASSGGSGTSGSNEQYF,TGTGCCAGCAGCGGGGGAAGTGGGACTAGCGGGAGTAACGAGCAGTACTTC
.,14,few,TRBJ2-3,TRBV11-2,CASTSPVSTDTQYF,TGTGCCAGCACCTCCCCTGTGAGCACAGATACGCAGTATTTT
.,14,many,TRBJ1-1,TRBV19,CASSTELDGGAAFF,TGTGCCAGTAGTACCGAATTGGACGGTGGGGCAGCTTTCTTT
TRBD1,14,few,TRBJ2-7,TRBV19,CASSRTGENYEQYF,TGTGCCAGTAGTCGGACAGGCGAAAACTACGAGCAGTACTTC
TRBD2,15,many,TRBJ2-1,TRBV2,CASSHGAGAGNEQFF,TGTGCCAGCAGTCACGGAGCGGGAGCGGGCAATGAGCAGTTCTTC
.,13,.,TRBJ2-3,TRBV6-1,CASSRGLRDTQYF,TGTGCCAGCAGCAGGGGACTCCGAGATACGCAGTATTTT
.,11,few,TRBJ2-7,TRBV6-1,CASSEKYEQYF,TGTGCCAGCAGTGAAAAGTACGAGCAGTACTTC
.,14,many,TRBJ1-5,TRBV28,CASSSVGIGQPQHF,TGTGCCAGCAGTTCAGTAGGGATCGGTCAGCCCCAGCATTTT
.,14,many,TRBJ1-1,TRBV3-1,CASSHTSGRTEAFF,TGTGCCAGCAGCCACACATCGGGAAGGACTGAAGCTTTCTTT
TRBD1,15,.,TRBJ2-7,TRBV6-5,CASSYSGQGLYERYF,TGTGCCAGCAGTTACAGCGGACAGGGGCTATACGAGCGGTACTTC
.,14,few,TRBJ2-7,TRBV6-1,CASSEETGVSEQYF,TGTGCCAGCAGTGAAGAGACGGGGGTAAGCGAGCAGTACTTC
.,14,.,TRBJ1-5,TRBV18,CASSPPDGERAQHF,TGTGCCAGCTCACCACCGGACGGAGAGCGGGCCCAGCATTTT
.,13,many,TRBJ1-1,TRBV27,CASSLMGGTEAFF,TGTGCCAGCAGTTTAATGGGTGGCACTGAAGCTTTCTTT
.,14,many,TRBJ1-1,TRBV29-1,CSVDPGQMNTEAFF,TGCAGCGTTGATCCGGGACAAATGAACACTGAAGCTTTCTTT
.,15,many,TRBJ1-1,TRBV3-1,CASSPTAVRNTEAFF,TGTGCCAGCAGCCCGACGGCGGTGCGGAACACTGAAGCTTTCTTT
TRBD1,14,few,TRBJ2-5,TRBV6-2/TRBV6-3,CASSPLGTGETQYF,TGTGCCAGCAGTCCTCTGGGGACAGGGGAGACCCAGTACTTC
TRBD1,14,few,TRBJ2-1,TRBV12-5,CASGWGTGYNEQFF,TGTGCTAGTGGATGGGGGACAGGCTACAATGAGCAGTTCTTC
.,15,.,TRBJ1-5,TRBV25-1,CASSGRTVGNQPQHF,TGTGCCAGCAGTGGAAGGACCGTAGGCAATCAGCCCCAGCATTTT
.,12,.,TRBJ1-1,TRBV7-3,CASSYQKGEAFF,TGTGCCAGCAGCTACCAGAAGGGAGAAGCTTTCTTT
.,14,.,TRBJ1-1,TRBV11-1,CASGWGAGNTEAFF,TGTGCCTCAGGTTGGGGGGCCGGGAACACTGAAGCTTTCTTT
.,15,few,TRBJ2-7,TRBV6-1,CASSRRNTLFYEQYF,TGTGCCAGCAGTCGCCGAAACACCCTGTTCTACGAGCAGTACTTC
.,15,many,TRBJ1-1,TRBV6-1,CASSFGGWRNTEAFF,TGTGCCAGCAGTTTCGGGGGATGGCGGAACACTGAAGCTTTCTTT
.,13,few,TRBJ2-3,TRBV11-2,CASSTDSTDTQYF,TGTGCCAGCAGTACGGACAGCACAGATACGCAGTATTTT
.,10,.,TRBJ2-3,TRBV20-1,CSVYRDTQYF,TGCAGTGTATACAGGGATACGCAGTATTTT
TRBD1,15,few,TRBJ1-5,TRBV15,CATSITRGRGEPQHF,TGTGCCACCAGCATTACCAGGGGGCGCGGGGAGCCCCAGCATTTT
.,13,many,TRBJ1-6,TRBV12-3/TRBV12-4,CASTGQAASPLHF,TGTGCCAGCACAGGGCAGGCCGCTTCACCCCTCCACTTT
TRBD2,14,many,TRBJ2-5,TRBV2,CASKDASGRETQYF,TGTGCCAGCAAAGATGCTAGCGGACGGGAGACCCAGTACTTC
.,14,few,TRBJ2-3,TRBV29-1,CSVEVAGDDGTQYF,TGCAGCGTTGAAGTCGCAGGGGACGACGGTACGCAGTATTTT
TRBD1,16,many,TRBJ2-3,TRBV12-3/TRBV12-4,CASSSIRDRETDTQYF,TGTGCCAGCAGTTCGATCCGGGACAGGGAGACAGATACGCAGTATTTT
TRBD2,20,.,TRBJ2-7,TRBV11-3,CASSLDFRTSGRGERVEQYF,TGTGCCAGCAGCTTAGATTTCCGGACTAGCGGACGCGGGGAGCGGGTCGAGCAGTACTTC
TRBD2,20,many,TRBJ2-1,TRBV27,CASSLSVGSGSLSINGEQFF,TGTGCCAGCAGTTTAAGCGTAGGTAGCGGGAGTTTATCCATCAATGGTGAGCAGTTCTTC
.,15,many,TRBJ2-3,TRBV18,CASSPGQLAADTQYF,TGTGCCAGCTCACCGGGACAACTGGCCGCAGATACGCAGTATTTT
TRBD1,14,many,TRBJ2-7,TRBV18,CASSQDRGLYEQYF,TGTGCCAGCTCACAAGACAGGGGGCTCTACGAGCAGTACTTC
TRBD2,15,.,TRBJ2-1,TRBV25-1,CASTPTSGSYNEQFF,TGTGCCAGCACCCCGACTAGCGGGAGCTACAATGAGCAGTTCTTC
TRBD2,16,many,TRBJ2-7,TRBV11-2,CASSLGGTRTGYEQYF,TGTGCCAGCAGCTTAGGGGGGACTAGGACCGGGTACGAGCAGTACTTC
TRBD2,19,.,TRBJ2-4,TRBV6-2/TRBV6-3,CASSHTSSGRPFAKNIQYF,TGTGCCAGCAGTCACACCTCTAGCGGGAGGCCGTTCGCCAAAAACATTCAGTACTTC
.,11,.,TRBJ2-5,TRBV20-1,CSPVRAETQYF,TGCAGTCCCGTAAGGGCGGAGACCCAGTACTTC
TRBD2,15,many,TRBJ2-1,TRBV7-3,CASSVTSGNYNEQFF,TGTGCCAGCAGCGTGACTAGCGGAAACTACAATGAGCAGTTCTTC
.,11,.,TRBJ2-2,TRBV3-1,CAGGNAGELFF,TGTGCCGGGGGTAACGCCGGGGAGCTGTTTTTT
TRBD1,15,many,TRBJ2-2,TRBV12-3/TRBV12-4,CASKTGTGRSGELFF,TGTGCCAGCAAGACCGGGACAGGGAGGTCCGGGGAGCTGTTTTTT
.,14,.,TRBJ2-1,TRBV5-1,CASSFDLSYNEQFF,TGCGCCAGCAGCTTCGACCTGTCCTACAATGAGCAGTTCTTC
.,14,few,TRBJ1-1,TRBV3-1,CASAKVGGAYGAFF,TGTGCCAGCGCGAAAGTGGGCGGGGCTTATGGGGCTTTCTTT